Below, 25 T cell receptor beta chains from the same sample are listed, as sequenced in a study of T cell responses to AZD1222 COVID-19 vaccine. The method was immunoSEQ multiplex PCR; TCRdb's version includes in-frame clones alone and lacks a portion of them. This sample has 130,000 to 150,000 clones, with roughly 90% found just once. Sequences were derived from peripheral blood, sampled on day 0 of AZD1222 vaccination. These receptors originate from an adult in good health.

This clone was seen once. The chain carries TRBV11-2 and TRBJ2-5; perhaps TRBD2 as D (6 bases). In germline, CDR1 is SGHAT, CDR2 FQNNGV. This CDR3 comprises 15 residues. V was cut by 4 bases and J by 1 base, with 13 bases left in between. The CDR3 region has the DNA TGTGCCAGCAGCTCCCCGGGACTTCCCCAAGAGACCCAGTACTTC. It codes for CASSSPGLPQETQYF. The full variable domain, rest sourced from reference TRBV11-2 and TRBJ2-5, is EAGVAQSPRYKIIEKRQSVAFWCNPISGHATLYWYQQILGQGPKLLIQFQNNGVVDDSQLPKDRFSAERLKGVDSTLKIQPAKLEDSAVYLCASSSPGLPQETQYFGPGTRLLVL.

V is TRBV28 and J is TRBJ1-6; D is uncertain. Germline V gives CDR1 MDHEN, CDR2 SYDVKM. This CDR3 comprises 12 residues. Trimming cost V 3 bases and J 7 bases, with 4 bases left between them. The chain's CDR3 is CASSFRNSPLHF. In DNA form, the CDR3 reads TGTGCCAGCAGTTTCAGGAATTCACCCCTCCACTTT. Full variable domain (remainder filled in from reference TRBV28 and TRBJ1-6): DVKVTQSSRYLVKRTGEKVFLECVQDMDHENMFWYRQDPGLGLRLIYFSYDVKMKEKGDIPEGYSVSREKKERFSLILESASTNQTSMYLCASSFRNSPLHFGNGTRLTVT.

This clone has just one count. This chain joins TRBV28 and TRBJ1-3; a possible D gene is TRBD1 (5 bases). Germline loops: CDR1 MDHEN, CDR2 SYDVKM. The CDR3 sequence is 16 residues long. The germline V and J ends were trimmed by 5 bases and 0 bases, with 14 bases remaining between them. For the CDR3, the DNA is TGTGCCAGCAGTCCCGCCGGGACCCGCTCTGGAAACACCATATATTTT. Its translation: CASSPAGTRSGNTIYF.

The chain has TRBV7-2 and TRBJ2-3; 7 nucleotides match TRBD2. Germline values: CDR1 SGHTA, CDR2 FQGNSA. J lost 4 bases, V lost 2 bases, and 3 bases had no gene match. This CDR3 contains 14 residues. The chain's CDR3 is CASSLSGGADTQYF. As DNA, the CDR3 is TGTGCCAGCAGCTTATCGGGAGGTGCAGATACGCAGTATTTT. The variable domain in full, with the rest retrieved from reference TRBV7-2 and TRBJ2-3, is GAGVSQSPSNKVTEKGKDVELRCDPISGHTALYWYRQSLGQGLEFLIYFQGNSAPDKSGLPSDRFSAERTGGSVSTLTIQRTQQEDSAVYLCASSLSGGADTQYFGPGTRLTVL.

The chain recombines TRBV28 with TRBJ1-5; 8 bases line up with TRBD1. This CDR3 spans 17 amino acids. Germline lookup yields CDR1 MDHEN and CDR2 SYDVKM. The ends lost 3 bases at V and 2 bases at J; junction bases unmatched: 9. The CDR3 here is CASSFATGGMGNQPQHF. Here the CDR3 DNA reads TGTGCCAGCAGTTTTGCTACAGGGGGTATGGGCAATCAGCCCCAGCATTTT.

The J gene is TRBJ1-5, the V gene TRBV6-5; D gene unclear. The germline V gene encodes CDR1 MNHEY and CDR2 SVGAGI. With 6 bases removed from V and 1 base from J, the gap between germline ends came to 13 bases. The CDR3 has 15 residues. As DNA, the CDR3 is TGTGCCAGCAGATCCGGGAGACGCAGCAATCAGCCCCAGCATTTT. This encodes CASRSGRRSNQPQHF.

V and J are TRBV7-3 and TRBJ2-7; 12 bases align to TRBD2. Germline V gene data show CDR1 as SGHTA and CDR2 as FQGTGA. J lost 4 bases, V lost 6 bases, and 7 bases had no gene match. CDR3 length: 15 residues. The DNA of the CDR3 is TGTGCCAGCAGTGTCCTAGCGGGGGGGAGTTACGAGCAGTACTTC. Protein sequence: CASSVLAGGSYEQYF.

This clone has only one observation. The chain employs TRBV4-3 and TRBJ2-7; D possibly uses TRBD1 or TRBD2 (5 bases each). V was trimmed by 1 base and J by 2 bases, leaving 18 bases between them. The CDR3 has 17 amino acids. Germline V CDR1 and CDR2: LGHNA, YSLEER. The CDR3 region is CASSQVPPWDGAYEQYF. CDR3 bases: TGCGCCAGCAGCCAAGTACCCCCGTGGGACGGCGCCTACGAGCAGTACTTC.

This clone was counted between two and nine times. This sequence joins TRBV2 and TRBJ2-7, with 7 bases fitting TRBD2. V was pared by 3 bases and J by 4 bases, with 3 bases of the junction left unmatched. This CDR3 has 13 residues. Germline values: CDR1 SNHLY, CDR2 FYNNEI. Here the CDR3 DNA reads TGTGCCAGCAGTGAGTCTAGCGGATACGAGCAGTACTTC. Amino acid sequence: CASSESSGYEQYF.

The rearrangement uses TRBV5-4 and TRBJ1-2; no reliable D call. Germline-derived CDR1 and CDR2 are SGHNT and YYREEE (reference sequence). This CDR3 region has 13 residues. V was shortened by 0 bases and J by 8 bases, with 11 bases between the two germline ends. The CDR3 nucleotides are TGTGCCAGCAGCTTGGGCTGGGATGGAGGCTACACCTTC. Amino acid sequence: CASSLGWDGGYTF. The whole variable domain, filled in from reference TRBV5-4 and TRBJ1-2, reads ETGVTQSPTHLIKTRGQQVTLRCSSQSGHNTVSWYQQALGQGPQFIFQYYREEENGRGNFPPRFSGLQFPNYSSELNVNALELDDSALYLCASSLGWDGGYTFGSGTRLTVV.

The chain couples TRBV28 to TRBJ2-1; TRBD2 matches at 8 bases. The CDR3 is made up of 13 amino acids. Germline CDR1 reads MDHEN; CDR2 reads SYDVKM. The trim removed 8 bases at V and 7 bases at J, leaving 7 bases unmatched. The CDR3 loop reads CASGLAGRNEQFF. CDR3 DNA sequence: TGTGCCAGCGGCCTAGCGGGCAGGAATGAGCAGTTCTTC.

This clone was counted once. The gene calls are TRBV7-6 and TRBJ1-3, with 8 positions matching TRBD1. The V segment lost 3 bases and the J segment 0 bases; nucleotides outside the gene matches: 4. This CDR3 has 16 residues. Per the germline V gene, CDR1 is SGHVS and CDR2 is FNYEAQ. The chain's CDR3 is CASSFGTGSSGNTIYF. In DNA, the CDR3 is TGTGCCAGCAGCTTCGGGACAGGAAGCTCTGGAAACACCATATATTTT.

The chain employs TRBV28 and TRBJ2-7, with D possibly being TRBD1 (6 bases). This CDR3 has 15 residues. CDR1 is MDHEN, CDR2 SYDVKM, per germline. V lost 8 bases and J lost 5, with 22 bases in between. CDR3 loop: CASGRLGAGDHEQYF. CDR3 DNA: TGTGCCAGCGGCCGATTGGGGGCTGGCGACCACGAGCAGTACTTC. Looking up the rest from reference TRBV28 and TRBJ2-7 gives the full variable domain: DVKVTQSSRYLVKRTGEKVFLECVQDMDHENMFWYRQDPGLGLRLIYFSYDVKMKEKGDIPEGYSVSREKKERFSLILESASTNQTSMYLCASGRLGAGDHEQYFGPGTRLTVT.

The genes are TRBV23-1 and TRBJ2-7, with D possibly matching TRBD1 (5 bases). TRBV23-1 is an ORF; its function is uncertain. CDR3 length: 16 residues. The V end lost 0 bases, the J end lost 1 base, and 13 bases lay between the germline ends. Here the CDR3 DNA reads TGCGCCAGCAGTCAATCGTGGTCCCCAGGGTCCTACGAGCAGTACTTC. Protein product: CASSQSWSPGSYEQYF.

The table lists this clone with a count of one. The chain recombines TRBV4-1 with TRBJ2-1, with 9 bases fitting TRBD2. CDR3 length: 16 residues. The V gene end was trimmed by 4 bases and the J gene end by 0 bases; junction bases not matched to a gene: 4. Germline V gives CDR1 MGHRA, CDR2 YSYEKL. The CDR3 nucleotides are TGCGCCAGCAGCCCTAGCGGGATTAGCTCCTACAATGAGCAGTTCTTC. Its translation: CASSPSGISSYNEQFF.

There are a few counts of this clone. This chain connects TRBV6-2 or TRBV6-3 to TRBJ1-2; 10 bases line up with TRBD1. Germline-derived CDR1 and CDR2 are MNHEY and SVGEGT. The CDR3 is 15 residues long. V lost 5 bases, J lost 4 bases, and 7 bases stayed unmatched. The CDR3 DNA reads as TGTGCCAGCAGTACCGGACGGACAGGGGGCTATGGCTACACCTTC. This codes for CASSTGRTGGYGYTF.

The CDR3: CASSPGPVGANVLTF. DNA for the CDR3: TGTGCCAGCAGTCCCGGCCCCGTTGGGGCCAACGTCCTGACTTTC. The V and J genes are TRBV6-5 and TRBJ2-6; no firm D call. In germline, CDR1 is MNHEY, CDR2 SVGAGI. This CDR3 contains 15 residues. V was clipped by 5 bases and J by 3 bases, with 11 bases between them.

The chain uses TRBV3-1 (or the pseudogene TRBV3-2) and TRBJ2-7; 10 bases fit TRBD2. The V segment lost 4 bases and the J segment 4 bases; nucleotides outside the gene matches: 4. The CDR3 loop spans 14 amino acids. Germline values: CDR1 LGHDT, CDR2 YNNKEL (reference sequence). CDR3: CASSPGTSVYEQYF. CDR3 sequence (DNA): TGTGCCAGCAGCCCGGGGACTAGCGTATACGAGCAGTACTTC.

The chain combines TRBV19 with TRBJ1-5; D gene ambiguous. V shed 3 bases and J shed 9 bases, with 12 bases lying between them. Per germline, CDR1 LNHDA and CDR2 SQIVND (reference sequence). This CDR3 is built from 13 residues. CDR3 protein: CASSMRSLRPQHF. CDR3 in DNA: TGTGCCAGTAGTATGAGGTCCCTCCGGCCCCAGCATTTT.

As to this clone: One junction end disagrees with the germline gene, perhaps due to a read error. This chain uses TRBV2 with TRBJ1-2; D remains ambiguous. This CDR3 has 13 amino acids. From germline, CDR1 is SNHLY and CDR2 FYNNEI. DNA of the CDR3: TGTGCCAGCAGGGAAGGCAGTAACTATGGCTACACCTTC. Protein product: CASREGSNYGYTF. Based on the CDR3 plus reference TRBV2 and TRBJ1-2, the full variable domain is EPEVTQTPSHQVTQMGQEVILRCVPISNHLYFYWYRQILGQKVEFLVSFYNNEISEKSEIFDDQFSVERPDGSNFTLKIRSTKLEDSAMYFCASREGSNYGYTFGSGTRLTVV.

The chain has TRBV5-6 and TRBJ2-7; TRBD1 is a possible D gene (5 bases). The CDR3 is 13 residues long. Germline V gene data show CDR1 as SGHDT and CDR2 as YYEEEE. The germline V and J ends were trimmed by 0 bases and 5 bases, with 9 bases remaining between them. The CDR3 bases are TGTGCCAGCAGCTTGGCAGGGTCTGACGAGCAGTACTTC. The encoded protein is CASSLAGSDEQYF.

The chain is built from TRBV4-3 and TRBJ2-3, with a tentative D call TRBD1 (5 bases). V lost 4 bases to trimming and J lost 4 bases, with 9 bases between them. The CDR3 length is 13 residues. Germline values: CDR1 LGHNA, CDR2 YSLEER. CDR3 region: CASSLGVADTQYF. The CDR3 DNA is TGCGCCAGCAGCCTAGGGGTAGCAGATACGCAGTATTTT.

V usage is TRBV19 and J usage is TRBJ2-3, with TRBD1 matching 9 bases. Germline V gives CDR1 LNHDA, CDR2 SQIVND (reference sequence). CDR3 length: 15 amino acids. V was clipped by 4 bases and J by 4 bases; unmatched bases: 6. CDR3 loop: CASSTGQGWSDTQYF. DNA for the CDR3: TGTGCCAGTAGTACCGGACAGGGGTGGTCAGATACGCAGTATTTT.

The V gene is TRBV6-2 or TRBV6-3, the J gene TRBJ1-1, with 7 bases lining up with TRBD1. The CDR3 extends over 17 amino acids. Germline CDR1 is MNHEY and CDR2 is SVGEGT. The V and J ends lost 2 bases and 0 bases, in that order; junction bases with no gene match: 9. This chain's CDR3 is CASSYPEGAGMNTEAFF. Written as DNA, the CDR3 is TGTGCCAGCAGTTACCCCGAGGGGGCTGGGATGAACACTGAAGCTTTCTTT.

The CDR3 loop reads CASSQDVGTVFEKLFF. The CDR3 DNA follows: TGTGCCAGCAGCCAAGACGTGGGGACAGTGTTTGAAAAACTGTTTTTT. This chain connects TRBV14 to TRBJ1-4; 7 bases match TRBD1. The CDR3 is 16 residues long. Germline-derived CDR1 and CDR2 are SGHDN and FVKESK. The V and J ends lost 0 bases and 7 bases, in that order; junction bases with no gene match: 8.